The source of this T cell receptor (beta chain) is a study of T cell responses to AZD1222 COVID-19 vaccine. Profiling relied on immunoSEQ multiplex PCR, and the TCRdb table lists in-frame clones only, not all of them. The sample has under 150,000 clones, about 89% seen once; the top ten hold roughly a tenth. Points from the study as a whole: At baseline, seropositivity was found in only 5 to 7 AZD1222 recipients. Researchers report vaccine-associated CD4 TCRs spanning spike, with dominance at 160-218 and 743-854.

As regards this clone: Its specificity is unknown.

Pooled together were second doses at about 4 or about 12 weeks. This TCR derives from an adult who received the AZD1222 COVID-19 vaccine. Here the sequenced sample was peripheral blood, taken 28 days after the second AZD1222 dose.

CDR3 nucleotides: TGTGCCAGCAGTGAGAATTGGGACAGGGTTGGCTACACCTTC. Encoded protein: CASSENWDRVGYTF. This chain connects TRBV6-1 to TRBJ1-2; 9 bases line up with TRBD1. This CDR3 has 14 residues. Trimming removed 3 bases from V and 7 bases from J; junction bases left unmatched: 6. Germline CDR1 reads MNHNS; CDR2 reads SASEGT.